The source of this TCR beta chain is a study of OX40 agonist ivuxolimab in advanced cancers. Regarding the research as a whole: Ivuxolimab was an agonistic, fully human IgG2 monoclonal antibody directed against OX40 (CD134), a costimulatory receptor. Partial responses were achieved by three dose-escalation patients, of whom one had hepatocellular carcinoma and two had cutaneous melanoma. Of the roughly 52 dose-escalation patients, hepatocellular carcinoma was present in approximately 20, melanoma in roughly 15, renal cell carcinoma in 9 and head and neck cancer in 9. The point of sequencing TCRbeta in the periphery was to test whether ivuxolimab changed TCR sequence diversity and drove clonal T-cell expansion. The paper covers the monotherapy dose-escalation part of the phase I ivuxolimab trial, which included N ≈ 50 patients. In the dose-escalation cohort, roughly 80% of patients were male, and the mean age was approximately 60 years, with a range of about 23 to 85. Patients were allowed to have had prior anti-PD-1, anti-PD-L1 or anti-CTLA-4 therapy, and around 41% of the dose-escalation patients had previously received checkpoint inhibitors. Intravenous ivuxolimab was administered to patients every 2 weeks at six dose levels: 0.01, 0.1, 0.3, 1.5, 3 and 10 mg/kg.

What the research found in general, with its limitations: Clonal expansion of both CD4+ and CD8+ blood T cells was observed from baseline to week 6 at doses 0.1 to 3.0 mg/kg. After ivuxolimab, expanded clones were on average more numerous among CD8+ T cells than among CD4+ T cells. Low levels of normalized T-cell clonal expansion were also seen in some patients who did not respond. In partial responders in the 0.1-3.0 mg/kg groups, normalized peripheral clonal expansion was found to be among the lowest, especially among CD8+ T cells. The antigen specificity of the clonally expanded peripheral T cells was not determined.

As regards this clone: Its specific antigen is unknown. No base quality information exists; no much larger clone differs at one position.

The trial excluded patients who had a history of autoimmune disease or who were on systemic immunosuppression. Peripheral blood for TCR sequencing was collected from all dose cohorts at baseline, on cycle 4 day 1, and on cycle 7 day 1. The samples were drawn from a first-in-human, open-label, multicenter phase I dose-escalation trial of ivuxolimab. Adults with locally advanced or metastatic melanoma, renal cell, hepatocellular, or head and neck squamous cell carcinoma were enrolled in the trial. Before TCR sequencing, CD4+ and CD8+ T cells were separately sorted from peripheral blood. V is cut by 5 bases and J by 1 base, and the space between the germline ends is 15 bases. Spanning cysteine to phenylalanine, the CDR3 consists of 15 amino acids. Only CDR3 DNA remains: 45 bases, in frame from the first base. As encoded in the germline V gene, CDR1 is SGHTA while CDR2 is FQGNSA. To sequence the TCRbeta CDR3 region, genomic DNA was isolated from the sorted cells. TCRbeta CDR3 regions were sequenced using the immunoSEQ Assay. TCRdb holds this immuneACCESS table with in-frame rearrangements only. Some clones are missing; in checked studies, unresolved V genes explain under half, and the rest has no known cause. The table for this sample lists roughly 100,000 clones; 70% to 85% of them were counted only once. The ten largest account for 5.8% of the sample.

The TCR sequence derives from an adult with an advanced solid tumor such as melanoma, head and neck, liver or kidney cancer. This receptor chain uses TRBV7-2 and TRBJ2-7; the D segment could be TRBD1, given 6 matching bases. Sample: CD4+ or CD8+ T cells sorted from blood, taken in a trial of the OX40 agonist ivuxolimab. The CDR3 is CASSKSGTQSYEQYF. The DNA sequence is given as TGTGCCAGCAGCAAATCCGGGACACAATCCTACGAGCAGTACTTC.